Below are 24 T cell receptor beta chains sequenced from a single sample in a study of CD8+ T cells in alopecia areata. Extracted from the samples, RNA was reverse transcribed into cDNA to serve as the sequencing template. Only in-frame clones appear in the TCRdb table, and some are missing; sequencing was by immunoSEQ multiplex PCR. The repertoire consists of about 130,000 clones, with about 49% occurring once and the leading ten covering around 20%. The specimen was CD8+ T cells sorted from blood, collected at week 0. The receptors derive from a human donor with alopecia areata.

V gene TRBV27 combines with J gene TRBJ2-5; no firm D call. Per the germline V gene, CDR1 is MNHEY and CDR2 is SMNVEV (reference sequence). This CDR3 has 14 residues. Trimming removed 0 bases from V and 3 bases from J, with 8 bases in between. CDR3 DNA sequence: TGTGCCAGCAGTTTATCTCTGGCGGAAGAGACCCAGTACTTC. Translating gives CASSLSLAEETQYF.

The chain employs TRBV5-6 and TRBJ1-1; unclear D gene. Germline CDR1 and CDR2: SGHDT and YYEEEE. The CDR3 consists of 13 residues. With 3 bases removed from V and 1 base from J, the gap between germline ends came to 7 bases. CDR3 sequence (DNA): TGTGCCAGCAGCTCGATGGGGAACACTGAAGCTTTCTTT. Translating it yields CASSSMGNTEAFF. Supplemented by reference TRBV5-6 and TRBJ1-1, the full variable domain reads DAGVTQSPTHLIKTRGQQVTLRCSPKSGHDTVSWYQQALGQGPQFIFQYYEEEERQRGNFPDRFSGHQFPNYSSELNVNALLLGDSALYLCASSSMGNTEAFFGQGTRLTVV.

This clone was counted a few times. The rearrangement links TRBV27 to TRBJ1-3; D is perhaps TRBD1 (5 bases). Germline V gives CDR1 MNHEY, CDR2 SMNVEV (reference sequence). V gave up 2 bases and J gave up 4 bases, with 12 bases separating them. This CDR3 region has 15 residues. DNA of the CDR3: TGTGCCAGCAGTTTAGTCGGGGGGTCCGGAAACACCATATATTTT. Residues: CASSLVGGSGNTIYF.

This clone was seen a few times. The rearrangement uses TRBV6-5 and TRBJ1-5, with D possibly being TRBD1 (5 bases). Trimming left V 0 bases short and J 0 bases short, with 9 bases between. This CDR3 spans 16 amino acids. Germline-derived CDR1 and CDR2 are MNHEY and SVGAGI. This CDR3 is CASSYSSTGSNQPQHF. In DNA form, the CDR3 reads TGTGCCAGCAGTTACTCGAGTACAGGTAGCAATCAGCCCCAGCATTTT.

The V gene is TRBV7-9, the J gene TRBJ2-7, with a possible D match to TRBD2 (6 bases). V lost 5 bases, J lost 4 bases, and 9 bases lay in between. This CDR3 spans 12 amino acids. From germline, CDR1 is SEHNR and CDR2 FQNEAQ (reference sequence). The CDR3 spells CASSPRGYEQYF. In DNA form, the CDR3 reads TGTGCCAGCAGCCCTCGGGGGTACGAGCAGTACTTC.

V gene TRBV5-1 combines with J gene TRBJ1-1, with a possible D match to TRBD1 (5 bases). The germline V gene has CDR1 SGHRS and CDR2 YFSETQ. V lost 0 bases, J lost 0 bases, and 18 bases lay in between. This CDR3 spans 18 amino acids. The CDR3 loop reads CASSLVLGAGLLNTEAFF. The CDR3, as DNA: TGCGCCAGCAGCTTGGTACTCGGGGCAGGGCTCTTGAACACTGAAGCTTTCTTT.

The chain couples TRBV13 to TRBJ1-5; D may be TRBD1 (6 bases). CDR1 PRHDT and CDR2 FYEKMQ come from the germline V gene (reference sequence). This CDR3 is 13 amino acids long. V lost 2 bases and J lost 11, with 13 bases in between. CDR3 amino acids: CASSLRVEGAQHF. The CDR3 DNA reads as TGTGCCAGCAGCTTAAGGGTGGAGGGGGCCCAGCATTTT.

V and J are TRBV30 and TRBJ2-7; the D is unclear. The CDR3 spans 16 residues. The V and J ends lost 5 bases and 4 bases respectively, with 24 bases between them. Germline V CDR1 and CDR2: GTSNPN, SVGIG (reference sequence). Here the CDR3 reads CAWAPLEELLFYEQYF. In DNA, the CDR3 is TGTGCCTGGGCCCCCCTAGAGGAACTGCTTTTTTACGAGCAGTACTTC.

CDR3: CASSYSTGGGYTF. The CDR3, as DNA: TGTGCCAGCAGTTACTCGACAGGGGGCGGCTACACCTTC. The rearrangement uses TRBV6-5 and TRBJ1-2; 10 bases fit TRBD1. Trimming cost V 0 bases and J 8 bases; bases outside gene matches: 0. This CDR3 is 13 amino acids long. From germline, CDR1 is MNHEY and CDR2 SVGAGI.

This clone was counted between two and nine times. CDR3 sequence: CASRQDREDEAFF. The CDR3 DNA reads as TGTGCCAGTAGACAAGACAGGGAAGATGAAGCTTTCTTT. V and J are TRBV19 and TRBJ1-1, with 7 bases lining up with TRBD1. The ends lost 6 bases at V and 7 bases at J; junction bases unmatched: 8. The CDR3 sequence is 13 residues long. Germline V gives CDR1 LNHDA, CDR2 SQIVND (reference sequence). Together with reference TRBV19 and TRBJ1-1, the CDR3 gives the full variable domain: DGGITQSPKYLFRKEGQNVTLSCEQNLNHDAMYWYRQDPGQGLRLIYYSQIVNDFQKGDIAEGYSVSREKKESFPLTVTSAQKNPTAFYLCASRQDREDEAFFGQGTRLTVV.

V and J are TRBV6-1 and TRBJ2-7, with 11 nucleotides matching TRBD2. The CDR3 loop spans 15 amino acids. Per the germline V gene, CDR1 is MNHNS and CDR2 is SASEGT. J gave up 1 base and V 5 bases, and 4 bases lay outside the gene matches. The CDR3 nucleotides read TGTGCCAGCAGTCAGGGACTAGCGGCTTCCTACGAGCAGTACTTC. Protein product: CASSQGLAASYEQYF.

This clone was counted a few times. The chain combines TRBV29-1 with TRBJ2-5, with 8 bases lining up with TRBD1. V shed 1 base and J 3 bases; nucleotides not matched to a gene: 7. This CDR3 spans 15 amino acids. Germline V gene sequence: CDR1 SQVTM, CDR2 ANQGSEA. CDR3 in amino acids: CSVEGMDRDEETQYF. The CDR3 bases are TGCAGCGTTGAAGGCATGGACAGGGATGAAGAGACCCAGTACTTC.

The V and J genes are TRBV4-2 and TRBJ1-1; 9 nucleotides agree with TRBD1. The CDR3 is 18 residues long. V dropped 0 bases and J dropped 10; count of bases not matched to a gene: 18. CDR1 is LGHNA and CDR2 is YNFKEQ in the germline V gene. CDR3 sequence: CASSQDKGGRDRARGAFF. In DNA form, the CDR3 reads TGTGCCAGCAGCCAAGACAAAGGGGGTCGGGACAGGGCAAGGGGAGCTTTCTTT.

This clone was seen a handful of times. The chain couples TRBV2 to TRBJ2-3; TRBD1 matches at 7 bases. After removal of 3 bases from V and 2 bases from J, the junction contained 8 bases not matched to a gene. The germline V gene encodes CDR1 SNHLY and CDR2 FYNNEI. The CDR3 has 16 residues. CDR3 residues: CASSDNPDRITDTQYF. As DNA, the CDR3 is TGTGCCAGCAGTGATAATCCGGACAGGATCACAGATACGCAGTATTTT. Supplemented by reference TRBV2 and TRBJ2-3, the full variable domain reads EPEVTQTPSHQVTQMGQEVILRCVPISNHLYFYWYRQILGQKVEFLVSFYNNEISEKSEIFDDQFSVERPDGSNFTLKIRSTKLEDSAMYFCASSDNPDRITDTQYFGPGTRLTVL.

Only a few counts were recorded for this clone. The chain recombines TRBV7-9 with TRBJ2-7, with 8 bases that match TRBD1. The V gene end was trimmed by 5 bases and the J gene end by 2 bases; junction bases not matched to a gene: 11. Looked up from germline, CDR1 is SEHNR and CDR2 is FQNEAQ (reference sequence). There are 16 residues in the CDR3. Here the CDR3 reads CASSNPAGTGAYEQYF. The CDR3 bases are TGTGCCAGCAGCAACCCCGCCGGGACAGGAGCCTACGAGCAGTACTTC.

Only a few counts were recorded for this clone. The chain carries TRBV4-1 and TRBJ2-7; the D gene is possibly TRBD1 (6 bases). V lost 1 base and J 4 bases, leaving 14 bases between the germline ends. CDR1 and CDR2 from the germline V gene are MGHRA and YSYEKL. The CDR3 length is 15 residues. CDR3 coding DNA: TGCGCCAGCAGCCAAGTCGCAGGGGCCCCGTACGAGCAGTACTTC. Protein product: CASSQVAGAPYEQYF.

The chain has TRBV12-5 and TRBJ1-2; TRBD1 aligns across 8 bases. Germline-derived CDR1 and CDR2 are LGHNT and FRNRAP. The ends lost 1 base at V and 4 bases at J; junction bases unmatched: 8. The CDR3 has 16 amino acids. CDR3 sequence: CASGLARDRISYGYTF. CDR3 sequence (DNA): TGTGCTAGTGGTTTGGCACGGGACAGGATCTCCTATGGCTACACCTTC.

The V and J genes are TRBV9 and TRBJ2-2; TRBD2 matches at 10 bases. Trimming took 7 bases from V and 6 from J; bases not matched to a gene: 3. Per the germline V gene, CDR1 is SGDLS and CDR2 is YYNGEE. The CDR3 runs 13 residues. The CDR3 here is CASQTSGSGELFF. Written as DNA, the CDR3 is TGTGCCAGCCAGACTAGCGGGTCCGGGGAGCTGTTTTTT. Using reference TRBV9 and TRBJ2-2 for the parts outside the CDR3, the full variable domain is DSGVTQTPKHLITATGQRVTLRCSPRSGDLSVYWYQQSLDQGLQFLIQYYNGEERAKGNILERFSAQQFPDLHSELNLSSLELGDSALYFCASQTSGSGELFFGEGSRLTVL.

To note about this clone: This sample also contains other DNA sequences that code for the same CDR3. V usage is TRBV30 and J usage is TRBJ1-1, with D hard to call. The CDR3 covers 12 residues. Germline V CDR1 and CDR2: GTSNPN, SVGIG (reference sequence). Trimming pared 4 bases from V and 0 bases from J, leaving 6 bases between. In DNA, the CDR3 is TGTGCCTGGAATCCGGTGAACACTGAAGCTTTCTTT. Its protein is CAWNPVNTEAFF.

V is TRBV7-9 and J is TRBJ1-4; 8 bases are a match to TRBD1. Germline-derived CDR1 and CDR2 are SEHNR and FQNEAQ (reference sequence). V was clipped by 4 bases and J by 8 bases; unmatched bases: 6. The CDR3 loop spans 14 amino acids. In DNA, the CDR3 is TGTGCCAGCAGCTATTCATCAGGGGGCGAAAAACTGTTTTTT. This translates into CASSYSSGGEKLFF.

To note about this clone: As the CDR3 is not closed by the conserved phenylalanine or tryptophan, this likely results from a read error. The DNA is left out, because the CDR3 cannot be placed on it with certainty; the CDR3 is given as TCRdb lists it. This chain joins TRBV25-1 and TRBJ2-6; no DNA check was done on the table's D call, TRBD1. CDR1 and CDR2 from the germline V gene are MGHDK and SYGVNS. Counting both end residues, the CDR3 totals 13 amino acids. The CDR3 loop is CASSHGTGAGLRI.

The chain is built from TRBV30 and TRBJ1-2, with D possibly matching TRBD1 (6 bases). Germline V gene lookup returns CDR1 GTSNPN and CDR2 SVGIG (reference sequence). Trimming took 5 bases from V and 2 from J, leaving 12 bases between them. The CDR3 loop spans 13 amino acids. The CDR3 loop is CAWAEGGNYGYTF. CDR3 nucleotides: TGTGCCTGGGCCGAGGGGGGAAACTATGGCTACACCTTC.

This clone was recorded a few times. This specimen includes other DNA sequences encoding the same CDR3. This chain uses TRBV27 with TRBJ1-2; 8 bases line up with TRBD1. Germline V gene lookup returns CDR1 MNHEY and CDR2 SMNVEV (reference sequence). V trimming: 2 bases; J trimming: 8 bases; junction bases outside the gene matches: 4. CDR3 length: 13 residues. The CDR3 coding sequence is TGTGCCAGCAGTTTAGGGACAGGCGGAGGCTACACCTTC. Amino acid sequence: CASSLGTGGGYTF.

The chain carries TRBV9 and TRBJ2-1; 12 nucleotides align to TRBD2. The CDR3 totals 17 residues. The junction had 10 bases not matched to a gene; V was cut back by 1 base and J by 8 bases. Germline-derived CDR1 and CDR2 are SGDLS and YYNGEE. The CDR3 DNA is TGTGCCAGCAGCGTACTTACGGCTAGCGGGGGGGCGGATGAGCAGTTCTTC. Residues: CASSVLTASGGADEQFF.